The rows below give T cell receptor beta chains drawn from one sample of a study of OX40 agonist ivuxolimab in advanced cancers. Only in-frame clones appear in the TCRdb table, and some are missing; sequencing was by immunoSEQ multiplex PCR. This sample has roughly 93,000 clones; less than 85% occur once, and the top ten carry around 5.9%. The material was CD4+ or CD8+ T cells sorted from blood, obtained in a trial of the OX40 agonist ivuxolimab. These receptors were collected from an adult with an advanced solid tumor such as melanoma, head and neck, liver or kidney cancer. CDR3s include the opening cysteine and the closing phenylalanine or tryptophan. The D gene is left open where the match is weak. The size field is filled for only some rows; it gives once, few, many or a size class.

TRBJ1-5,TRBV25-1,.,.,TGTGCCAGCAGTAAAGAGGGGGGTCAGCCCCAGCATTTT,CASSKEGGQPQHF
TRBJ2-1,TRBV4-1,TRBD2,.,TGCGCCAGCAGCCTTTCTAGCGGGAGTTCGAGCTCCTACAATGAGCAGTTCTTC,CASSLSSGSSSSYNEQFF
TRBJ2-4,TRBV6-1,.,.,TGTGCCAGCAGTGAAGGACCGAGCTTAGCCAAAAACATTCAGTACTTC,CASSEGPSLAKNIQYF
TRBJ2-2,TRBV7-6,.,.,TGTGCCAGCACCAATCTACCAGAGAACACCGGGGAGCTGTTTTTT,CASTNLPENTGELFF
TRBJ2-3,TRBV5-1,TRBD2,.,TGCGCCAGCAGGGAGGGTAGCGGGGGCTCAGATACGCAGTATTTT,CASREGSGGSDTQYF
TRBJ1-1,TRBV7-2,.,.,TGTGCCCTCACCCAACCCGGGCCAAGGGACCTTATGAACACTGAAGCTTTCTTT,CALTQPGPRDLMNTEAFF
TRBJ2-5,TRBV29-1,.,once,TGCAGCGTGGAGGCACCAGGGGTGGTGACCCAGTACTTC,CSVEAPGVVTQYF
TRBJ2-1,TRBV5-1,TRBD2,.,TGCGCCAGCAGCTTGCCGCCTAGCGGACACAATGAGCAGTTCTTC,CASSLPPSGHNEQFF
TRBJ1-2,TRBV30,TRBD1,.,TGTGCCTGGAGTTCGACTTACAGGGGGTCTAACTATGGCTACACCTTC,CAWSSTYRGSNYGYTF
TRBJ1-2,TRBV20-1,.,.,TGCAGTGCCCCCCGAACAAGGGGCTACACCTTC,CSAPRTRGYTF
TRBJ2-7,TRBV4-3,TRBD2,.,TGCGCCAGCAGCCAAGCGGGACTAGCAACGGGCGAGCAGTACTTC,CASSQAGLATGEQYF
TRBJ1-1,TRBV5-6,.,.,TGTGCCAGCAGCTTAGGGGGGGTTCGGACAAACACTGAAGCTTTCTTT,CASSLGGVRTNTEAFF
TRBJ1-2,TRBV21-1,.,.,TGTGCCAGCAGCAAAGTGGGCCAGAGCTACACCTTC,CASSKVGQSYTF
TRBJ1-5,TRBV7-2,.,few,TGTGCCAGCAGCAAGGGGTACCAGCCCCAGCATTTT,CASSKGYQPQHF
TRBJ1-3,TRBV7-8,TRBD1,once,TGTGCCAGCAGCCAAGACAGGGTAGAGGAAAACACCATATATTTT,CASSQDRVEENTIYF
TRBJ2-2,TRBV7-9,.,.,TGTGCCAGCAGAATGAACACCGGGGAGCTGTTTTTT,CASRMNTGELFF
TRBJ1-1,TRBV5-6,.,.,TGTGCCAGCAGCTTGGGGCCAGGGAACGGTGAAGCTTTCTTT,CASSLGPGNGEAFF
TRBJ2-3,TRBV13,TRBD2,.,TGTGCCAGCAGCTTAGGGACAACTAGCGGAGATACGCAGTATTTT,CASSLGTTSGDTQYF
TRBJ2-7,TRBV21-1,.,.,TGTGCCAGCAAGGGAAGACAGACCTACGAGCAGTACTTC,CASKGRQTYEQYF
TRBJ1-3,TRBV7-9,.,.,TGTGCCAGCAGCCGTCCGGGGCCTGGAAACACCATATATTTT,CASSRPGPGNTIYF
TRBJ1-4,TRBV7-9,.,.,TGTGCCAGCAGCTCTCCCCTAGGGGAAAAACTGTTTTTT,CASSSPLGEKLFF
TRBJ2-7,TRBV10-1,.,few,TGCGCCAGCAGTGAGTCGAGCAGGGGAGATGACGAGCAGTACTTC,CASSESSRGDDEQYF
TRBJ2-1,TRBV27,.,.,TGTGCCAGCAATCCTAGCGCGGGAATTTCCTACAATGAGCAGTTCTTC,CASNPSAGISYNEQFF
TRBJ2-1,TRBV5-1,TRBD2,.,TGCGCCAGCAGCCTCACTAGCGGGAGAGGGTATGAGCAGTTCTTC,CASSLTSGRGYEQFF
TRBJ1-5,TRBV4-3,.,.,TGCGCCAGCAGCCAATCAGGGTTTCAGCCCCAGCATTTT,CASSQSGFQPQHF
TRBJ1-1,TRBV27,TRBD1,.,TGTGCCAGCAGTTCCCGACAGGGCCTAAGATCTGAAGCTTTCTTT,CASSSRQGLRSEAFF
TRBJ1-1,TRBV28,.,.,TGTGCCAGCAGTTTCGATAGGGATCCGAACACTGAAGCTTTCTTT,CASSFDRDPNTEAFF
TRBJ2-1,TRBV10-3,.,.,TGTGCCATCCGGAGACTAGTCGCCAATGAGCAGTTCTTC,CAIRRLVANEQFF
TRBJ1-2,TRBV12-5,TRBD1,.,TGTGCTAGTGGTTTGGCGACAGGGGGCGCCTATGGCTACACCTTC,CASGLATGGAYGYTF
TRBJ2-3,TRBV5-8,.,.,TGTGCCAGCCGACCTTTGGGGGGCTCGCAGTATTTT,CASRPLGGSQYF
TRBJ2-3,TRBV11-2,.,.,TGTGCCAGCAGCTCTATAGCTGGCAGGAGTAGGGCAGATACGCAGTATTTT,CASSSIAGRSRADTQYF
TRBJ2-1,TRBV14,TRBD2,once,TGTGCCAGCAGCCCTCGCAAGGGACTAGCGGGAGTGGATGAGCAGTTCTTC,CASSPRKGLAGVDEQFF
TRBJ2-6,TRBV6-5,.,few,TGTGCCAGCAGTTACTCCGAGTCTGGGGCCAACGTCCTGACTTTC,CASSYSESGANVLTF
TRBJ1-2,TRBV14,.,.,TGTGCCAGCAGCCAAGCGGCGGGGGGTTATGGCTACACCTTC,CASSQAAGGYGYTF
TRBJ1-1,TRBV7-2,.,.,TGTGCCAGCAGCTTAGTTGCGACAGGGAACACTGAAGCTTTCTTT,CASSLVATGNTEAFF
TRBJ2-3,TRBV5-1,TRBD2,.,TGCGCCAGCAGCTTGGCACCACTAGCGGGCTCAGCAGATACGCAGTATTTT,CASSLAPLAGSADTQYF
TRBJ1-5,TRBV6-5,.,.,TGTGCCAGCAGCCCTGGCGGGGGCAGGAATCAGCCCCAGCATTTT,CASSPGGGRNQPQHF
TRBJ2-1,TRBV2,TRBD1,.,TGTGCCAGCAGTTGGGACAGGGGAAAGGATGAGCAGTTCTTC,CASSWDRGKDEQFF
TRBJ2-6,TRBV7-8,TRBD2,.,TGTGCCAGCAGCTCCCGGGGGGGAGGGGCCAACGTCCTGACTTTC,CASSSRGGGANVLTF
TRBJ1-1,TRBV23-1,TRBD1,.,TGCGCCAGCAGTCACCTTCGGGGGCTGACAGGGAGGGACCGGACTGAAGCTTTCTTT,CASSHLRGLTGRDRTEAFF
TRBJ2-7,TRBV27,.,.,TGTGCCAGCAGTTTACAGGGGACCCCCTACGAGCAGTACTTC,CASSLQGTPYEQYF
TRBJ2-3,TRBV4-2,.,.,TGTGCCAGCAGCTCGGAGGGGAGTGGGTCTAGCACAGATACGCAGTATTTT,CASSSEGSGSSTDTQYF
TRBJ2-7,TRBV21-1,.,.,TGTGCCAGCAGCGAAGGACTAGCCGGCTACGAGCAGTACTTC,CASSEGLAGYEQYF
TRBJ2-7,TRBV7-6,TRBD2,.,TGTGCCAGCAGCTTAACTAGCGGGGCAATATACGAGCAGTACTTC,CASSLTSGAIYEQYF
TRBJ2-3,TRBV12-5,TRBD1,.,TGTGCTAGTGGGAGGTGGACAGGGGCAGATACGCAGTATTTT,CASGRWTGADTQYF
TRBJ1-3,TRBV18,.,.,TGTGCCAGCTCCCCTTACTTAGAGTACTCTGGAAACACCATATATTTT,CASSPYLEYSGNTIYF